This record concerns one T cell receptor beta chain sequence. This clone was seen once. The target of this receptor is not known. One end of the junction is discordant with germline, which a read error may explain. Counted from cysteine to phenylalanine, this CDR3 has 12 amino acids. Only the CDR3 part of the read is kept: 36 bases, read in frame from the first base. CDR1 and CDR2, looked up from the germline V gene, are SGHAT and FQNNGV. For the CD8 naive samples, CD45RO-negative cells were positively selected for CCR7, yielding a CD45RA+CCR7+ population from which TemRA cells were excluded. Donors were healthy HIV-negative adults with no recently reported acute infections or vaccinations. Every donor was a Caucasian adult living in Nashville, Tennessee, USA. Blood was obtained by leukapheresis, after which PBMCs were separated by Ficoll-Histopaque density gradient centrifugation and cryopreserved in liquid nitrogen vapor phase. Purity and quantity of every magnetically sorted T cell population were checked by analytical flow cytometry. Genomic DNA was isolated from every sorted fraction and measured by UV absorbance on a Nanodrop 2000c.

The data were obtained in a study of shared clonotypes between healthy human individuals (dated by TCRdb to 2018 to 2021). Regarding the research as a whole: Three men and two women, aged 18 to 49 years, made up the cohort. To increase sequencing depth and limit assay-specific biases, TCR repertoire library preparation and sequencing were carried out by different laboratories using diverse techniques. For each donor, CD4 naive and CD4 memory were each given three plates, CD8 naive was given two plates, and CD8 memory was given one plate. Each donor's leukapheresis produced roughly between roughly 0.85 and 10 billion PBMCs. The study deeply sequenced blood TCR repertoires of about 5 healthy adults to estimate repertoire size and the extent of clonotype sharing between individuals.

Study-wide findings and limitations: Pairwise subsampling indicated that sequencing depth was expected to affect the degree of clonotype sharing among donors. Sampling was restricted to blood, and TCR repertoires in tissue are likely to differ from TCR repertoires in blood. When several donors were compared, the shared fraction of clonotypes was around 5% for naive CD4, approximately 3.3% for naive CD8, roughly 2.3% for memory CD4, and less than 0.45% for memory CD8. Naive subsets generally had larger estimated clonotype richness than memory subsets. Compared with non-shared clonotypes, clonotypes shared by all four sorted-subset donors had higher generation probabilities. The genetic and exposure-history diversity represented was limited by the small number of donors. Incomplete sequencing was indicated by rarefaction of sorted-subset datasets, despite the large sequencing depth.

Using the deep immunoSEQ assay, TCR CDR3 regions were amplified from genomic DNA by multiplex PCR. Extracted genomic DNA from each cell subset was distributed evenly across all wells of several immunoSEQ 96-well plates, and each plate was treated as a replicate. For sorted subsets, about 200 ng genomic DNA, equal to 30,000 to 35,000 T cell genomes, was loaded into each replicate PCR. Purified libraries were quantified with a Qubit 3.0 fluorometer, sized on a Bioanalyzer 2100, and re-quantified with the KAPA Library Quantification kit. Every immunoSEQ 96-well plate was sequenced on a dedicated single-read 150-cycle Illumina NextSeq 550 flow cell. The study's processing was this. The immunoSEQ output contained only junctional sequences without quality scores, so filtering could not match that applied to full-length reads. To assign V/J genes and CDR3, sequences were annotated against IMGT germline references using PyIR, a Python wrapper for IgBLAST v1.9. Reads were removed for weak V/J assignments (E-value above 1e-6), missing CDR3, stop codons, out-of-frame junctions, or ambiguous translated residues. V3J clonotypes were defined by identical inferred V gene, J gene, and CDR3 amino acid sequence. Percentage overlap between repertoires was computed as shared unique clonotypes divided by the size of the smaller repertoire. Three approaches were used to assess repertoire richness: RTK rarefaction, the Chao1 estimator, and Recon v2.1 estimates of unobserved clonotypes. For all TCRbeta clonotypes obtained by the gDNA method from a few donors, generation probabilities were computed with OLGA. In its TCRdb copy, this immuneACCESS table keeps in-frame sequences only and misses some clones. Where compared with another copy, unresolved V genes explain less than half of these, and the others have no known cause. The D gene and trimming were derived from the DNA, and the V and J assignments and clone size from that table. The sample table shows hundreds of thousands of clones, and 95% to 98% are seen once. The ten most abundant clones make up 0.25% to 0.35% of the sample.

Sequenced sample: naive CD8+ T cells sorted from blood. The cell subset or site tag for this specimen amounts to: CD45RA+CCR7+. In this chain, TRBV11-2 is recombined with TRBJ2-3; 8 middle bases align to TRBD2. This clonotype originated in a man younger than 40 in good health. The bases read TGTGCCAGCAGTACCGCGCGGGAGGTGCCAGTTTTT. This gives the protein CASSTAREVPVF.